These T cell receptor beta chains were read from a single sample in a study of cytomegalovirus exposure and HLA in healthy donors. Sequenced by immunoSEQ multiplex PCR; TCRdb stores in-frame clones only, minus some. The sample has 200,000 to 250,000 clones; roughly 91% are singletons. What was sequenced was PBMCs. These receptors were obtained from a woman under 30 in good health and CMV-seropositive. Each CDR3 is given with its conserved first and last residue. Each record gives: clone size, V gene, D gene, J gene, CDR3 protein, CDR3 DNA. A D gene is named only where the DNA matches it firmly. The size field is filled for only some rows; it gives once, few, many or a size class.

.,TRBV6-5,.,TRBJ2-6,CASRPVAGGANVLTF,TGTGCCAGCAGGCCCGTCGCCGGTGGGGCCAACGTCCTGACTTTC
.,TRBV2,TRBD1,TRBJ2-7,CASRTGGQFPYEQYF,TGTGCCAGCAGGACAGGGGGACAGTTCCCCTACGAGCAGTACTTC
.,TRBV5-4,.,TRBJ1-1,CASSSGQNTEAFF,TGTGCCAGCAGCTCAGGACAGAACACTGAAGCTTTCTTT
few,TRBV6-4,TRBD2,TRBJ2-2,CASSVAGDTGELFF,TGTGCCAGCAGTGTAGCGGGAGACACCGGGGAGCTGTTTTTT
.,TRBV4-1,.,TRBJ2-7,CASSQDLPARSVSEQYF,TGCGCCAGCAGCCAAGATCTCCCAGCTAGGTCGGTCTCCGAGCAGTACTTC
.,TRBV7-9,TRBD1,TRBJ1-2,CASSLAGTDYGYTF,TGTGCCAGCAGCTTGGCTGGGACAGACTATGGCTACACCTTC
few,TRBV20-1,.,TRBJ1-1,CGTEKAFF,TGCGGTACGGAGAAGGCTTTCTTT
.,TRBV5-4,TRBD1,TRBJ1-3,CASSLQGAGGNTIYF,TGTGCCAGCAGCTTACAGGGGGCGGGTGGAAACACCATATATTTT
.,TRBV4-1,.,TRBJ2-2,CASSQAAGELFF,TGCGCCAGCAGCCAAGCAGCCGGGGAGCTGTTTTTT
.,TRBV7-7,TRBD2,TRBJ2-5,CASSRTSGSHQETQYF,TGTGCTAGCAGCCGGACTAGCGGGAGCCACCAAGAGACCCAGTACTTC
.,TRBV19,.,TRBJ2-1,CASSMDGTRQQFF,TGTGCCAGTAGTATGGATGGGACTCGTCAGCAGTTCTTC
.,TRBV27,.,TRBJ1-2,CASRSTGNYGYTF,TGTGCCAGCCGCTCTACAGGGAACTATGGCTACACCTTC
.,TRBV7-9,.,TRBJ1-2,CASSLGDTSAYGYTF,TGTGCCAGCAGCTTAGGGGACACCTCAGCCTATGGCTACACCTTC
.,TRBV2,.,TRBJ2-2,CASSAAGARDTGELFF,TGTGCCAGCAGTGCGGCAGGGGCGCGGGACACCGGGGAGCTGTTTTTT
.,TRBV5-4,TRBD1,TRBJ2-3,CASSLPTGTGETDTQYF,TGTGCCAGCAGCTTACCGACCGGGACAGGGGAAACAGATACGCAGTATTTT
.,TRBV5-6,TRBD1,TRBJ2-7,CASSFWTGGIGEQYF,TGTGCCAGCAGCTTTTGGACAGGGGGCATTGGCGAGCAGTACTTC
once,TRBV15,.,TRBJ2-7,CATSRATDLYEQYF,TGTGCCACCAGCAGAGCCACAGACCTCTACGAGCAGTACTTC
.,TRBV5-1,.,TRBJ2-7,CASSPSWGGSYEQYF,TGCGCCAGCAGCCCTTCGTGGGGAGGTTCCTACGAGCAGTACTTC
.,TRBV9,.,TRBJ2-2,CASSAYNTGELFF,TGTGCCAGCAGCGCCTACAACACCGGGGAGCTGTTTTTT
.,TRBV4-2,TRBD2,TRBJ2-7,CASSQDKASGKHEQYF,TGTGCCAGCAGCCAAGATAAGGCTAGCGGGAAGCACGAGCAGTACTTC
.,TRBV27,TRBD1,TRBJ1-1,CASSLIVPGQVTKTTEAFF,TGTGCCAGCAGTCTAATCGTCCCGGGACAGGTTACTAAGACCACTGAAGCTTTCTTT
once,TRBV30,.,TRBJ2-2,CASTVNSNTGELFF,TGTGCCTCTACAGTGAACAGCAACACCGGGGAGCTGTTTTTT
.,TRBV4-1,.,TRBJ2-7,CASSQEPRSSYEQYF,TGCGCCAGCAGCCAAGAGCCCCGGAGCTCCTACGAGCAGTACTTC
.,TRBV6-5,.,TRBJ1-4,CASSYSGATNEKLFF,TGTGCCAGCAGTTACTCCGGTGCAACTAATGAAAAACTGTTTTTT
.,TRBV5-1,TRBD2,TRBJ2-7,CASSSPQVGTSGRAPYEQYF,TGCGCCAGCAGCAGCCCTCAGGTTGGGACTAGCGGGAGGGCCCCCTACGAGCAGTACTTC
once,TRBV7-3,.,TRBJ2-2,CASSLLPANTGELFF,TGTGCCAGCAGCTTACTCCCGGCGAACACCGGGGAGCTGTTTTTT
.,TRBV9,.,TRBJ2-3,CASSGERGLGTDTQYF,TGTGCCAGCAGCGGGGAGAGGGGGTTGGGCACAGATACGCAGTATTTT
few,TRBV10-3,.,TRBJ2-7,CAISAPGLASNEQYF,TGTGCCATCAGTGCTCCGGGACTCGCATCGAACGAGCAGTACTTC
.,TRBV4-2,TRBD2,TRBJ2-7,CASSQEGEGSYEQYF,TGTGCCAGCAGCCAAGAAGGGGAGGGCAGCTACGAGCAGTACTTC
.,TRBV5-6,.,TRBJ1-2,CASSLGPLGANYGYTF,TGTGCCAGCAGCCTAGGACCCTTGGGAGCTAACTATGGCTACACCTTC
.,TRBV2,TRBD1,TRBJ1-5,CASSEALQGGQPQHF,TGTGCCAGCAGTGAAGCGCTCCAGGGGGGACAGCCCCAGCATTTT
.,TRBV7-9,.,TRBJ2-1,CASSPTKEQFF,TGTGCCAGCAGCCCCACTAAGGAGCAGTTCTTC
once,TRBV7-8,TRBD1,TRBJ2-7,CASSTNRGRYEQYF,TGTGCCAGCAGCACCAACAGGGGGCGGTACGAGCAGTACTTC
.,TRBV27,TRBD2,TRBJ2-7,CASSFREGLGYEQYF,TGTGCCAGCAGTTTCAGGGAGGGACTTGGGTACGAGCAGTACTTC
.,TRBV5-1,.,TRBJ1-4,CASSPTTGPAANEKLFF,TGCGCCAGCAGCCCTACGACAGGTCCAGCGGCTAATGAAAAACTGTTTTTT
few,TRBV28,TRBD1,TRBJ2-7,CASSLAGGSYEQYF,TGTGCCAGCAGTTTGGCAGGGGGCTCCTACGAGCAGTACTTC
once,TRBV28,TRBD2,TRBJ2-4,CASSWTSGSIQYF,TGTGCCAGCAGTTGGACTAGCGGGAGCATTCAGTACTTC
.,TRBV4-1,.,TRBJ2-5,CASSQIQLYQETQYF,TGCGCCAGCAGCCAGATACAGCTGTACCAAGAGACCCAGTACTTC
.,TRBV7-2,.,TRBJ2-2,CASSLSRLTGELFF,TGTGCCAGCAGTTTGTCTAGGCTAACCGGGGAGCTGTTTTTT
.,TRBV4-1,.,TRBJ2-3,CASRPGPGEGDTQYF,TGCGCCAGCAGACCGGGGCCGGGAGAGGGAGATACGCAGTATTTT
.,TRBV21-1,.,TRBJ2-1,CASRGTSYNEQFF,TGTGCCAGCAGGGGGACTTCCTACAATGAGCAGTTCTTC
.,TRBV5-6,TRBD1,TRBJ2-3,CASSLALGQGIVTDTQYF,TGTGCCAGCAGCTTGGCCCTCGGACAGGGAATCGTCACAGATACGCAGTATTTT
.,TRBV9,.,TRBJ2-1,CASSVESLSARYNEQFF,TGTGCCAGCAGCGTAGAGTCTCTGAGTGCGCGGTACAATGAGCAGTTCTTC
.,TRBV11-2,TRBD1,TRBJ1-5,CASSLGGTGPDPQHF,TGTGCCAGCAGCTTAGGGGGGACAGGACCGGATCCCCAGCATTTT
.,TRBV9,.,TRBJ1-5,CASSVDPHSNQPQHF,TGTGCCAGCAGCGTAGATCCCCATAGCAATCAGCCCCAGCATTTT
.,TRBV7-8,TRBD2,TRBJ2-7,CASSLLTAGGLYEQYF,TGTGCCAGCAGCTTATTGACGGCGGGAGGTTTGTACGAGCAGTACTTC
.,TRBV9,TRBD2,TRBJ2-1,CASSVASGGANEQFF,TGTGCCAGCAGCGTAGCCAGCGGGGGGGCCAATGAGCAGTTCTTC
once,TRBV28,.,TRBJ1-1,CASRAILMNTEAFF,TGTGCCAGCAGGGCCATATTAATGAACACTGAAGCTTTCTTT
once,TRBV7-8,TRBD2,TRBJ2-7,CASSSGPSGSTYEQYF,TGTGCCAGCAGCTCGGGCCCTAGCGGGAGCACCTACGAGCAGTACTTC
.,TRBV27,.,TRBJ2-5,CASSPDREETQYF,TGTGCCAGCAGTCCGGACAGAGAAGAGACCCAGTACTTC
.,TRBV5-8,.,TRBJ1-5,CASSFLGNQPQHF,TGTGCCAGCAGCTTTTTAGGCAATCAGCCCCAGCATTTT
.,TRBV25-1,.,TRBJ2-3,CASSEWLGERATDTQYF,TGTGCCAGCAGTGAATGGTTAGGGGAAAGGGCGACAGATACGCAGTATTTT
.,TRBV27,TRBD1,TRBJ2-5,CASSQTGDPRETQYF,TGTGCCAGCAGTCAGACAGGGGATCCTAGAGAGACCCAGTACTTC
.,TRBV25-1,.,TRBJ1-2,CASNSGGRNYGYTF,TGTGCCAGCAATTCCGGGGGAAGAAACTATGGCTACACCTTC
.,TRBV28,.,TRBJ2-7,CASSQTYGVEQYF,TGTGCCAGCAGTCAGACGTACGGGGTCGAGCAGTACTTC